This T cell receptor beta chain was identified in a study of post-analysis software for immune sequencing data. General study findings and limits: A handful of TRBV segments appeared more often in patients than in controls, and TRBV5-6, TRBV5-1 and TRBV20-1 were among these.

This clonotype showed up just a few times. Antigen specificity is unknown. The authors incorporated unique molecular identifiers into the TCR beta cDNA libraries. Via MiXCR, TCRdb re-called the PCR reads, giving one row per CDR3 protein. The data hold about 820,000 distinct CDR3 sequences, with roughly 58% observed a single time. The trim removed 4 bases at V and 4 bases at J, leaving 5 bases unmatched. There are 15 residues in the CDR3. Per the germline V gene, CDR1 is ENHRY and CDR2 is SYGVKD. The sample taken for sequencing was blood. The clonotype was recovered from a girl aged 10 to 17 with multiple sclerosis. This chain connects TRBV10-3 to TRBJ2-3, with 10 bases lining up with TRBD2. The CDR3 reads CAISATSGDSDTQYF. The CDR3 nucleotides read TGTGCCATCAGTGCCACTAGCGGGGATTCAGATACGCAGTATTTT.